Below, 14 T cell receptor beta chains from the same sample are listed, as sequenced in a study of spatial heterogeneity in lung cancer. From the 5' RACE reads, TCRdb called clonotypes with MiXCR, one entry per CDR3 protein. The data contain more than 2,500 distinct CDR3 sequences, roughly 5.8% of them seen just once; the ten biggest clones take up roughly 18%. Findings of the study overall: Counts of expanded alpha and beta TCRs within tumors tracked the tumor nonsynonymous mutation count.

Antigen specificity for these receptors is unknown. Time point here: sample taken at primary tumor resection. Sample: lung tumor tissue, taken at surgery. The source is a male donor with early-stage non-small cell lung cancer.

By share of the sample, this clonotype is medium-sized (0.01 to 0.1%). The library was built for alpha chains, so this beta chain is an off-target read and its size means little. The chain joins TRBV7-9 to TRBJ1-4; tentative D call: TRBD1 (6 bases). Per the germline V gene, CDR1 is SEHNR and CDR2 is FQNEAQ (reference sequence). Trimming stripped 3 bases from V and 3 bases from J, with 8 bases between. The CDR3 totals 14 residues. CDR3 region: CASSFRTANEKLFF. The CDR3 DNA reads TGTGCCAGCAGCTTTCGGACAGCTAATGAAAAACTGTTTTTT.

This clonotype is medium-sized by share. The size of this beta chain means little, since it is a stray read in a library made for alpha chains. The chain recombines TRBV20-1 with TRBJ2-2; D gene ambiguous. Between the trimmed V and J ends, which lost 0 bases and 2 bases, there was a span of 1 base. Germline CDR1 is DFQATT and CDR2 is SNEGSKA (reference sequence). The CDR3 has 12 residues. CDR3 sequence reads: CSARDNTGELFF. The CDR3 DNA follows: TGCAGTGCTAGAGATAACACCGGGGAGCTGTTTTTT.

This clonotype came up many times. Within a library made for alpha chains, this beta chain is off target, and its count is uninformative. V is TRBV6-5 and J is TRBJ1-4, with 10 bases matching TRBD1. V shed 4 bases and J 0 bases; nucleotides not matched to a gene: 5. The germline V gene encodes CDR1 MNHEY and CDR2 SVGAGI. This CDR3 region has 17 residues. CDR3 amino acids: CASSFFGQGATNEKLFF. DNA of the CDR3: TGTGCCAGCAGTTTCTTCGGACAGGGGGCAACTAATGAAAAACTGTTTTTT.

In its sample, this clonotype is medium-sized (0.01 to 0.1%). This beta chain is an unintended read in a library built for alpha chains; its size means little. The J gene is TRBJ1-5, the V gene TRBV19; a weak D match, TRBD1 (5 bases). Germline lookup yields CDR1 LNHDA and CDR2 SQIVND (reference sequence). V lost 7 bases to trimming and J lost 0 bases, with 13 bases between them. This CDR3 region has 15 residues. The CDR3 sequence: CASNFPGDSNQPQHF. CDR3 sequence (DNA): TGTGCCAGTAACTTCCCGGGGGATAGCAATCAGCCCCAGCATTTT.

This clonotype is classed as large. This beta chain came through as a stray read in a library set up for alpha chains, and its size says little. The J gene is TRBJ1-1, the V gene TRBV20-1; TRBD1 might be the D (5 bases). Between the trimmed V and J ends, which lost 2 bases and 0 bases, there was a span of 10 bases. Germline CDR1 is DFQATT and CDR2 is SNEGSKA (reference sequence). This CDR3 has 14 amino acids. The CDR3 spells CSARIPGMNTEAFF. The CDR3 DNA sequence: TGCAGTGCTAGAATCCCAGGGATGAACACTGAAGCTTTCTTT.

This clonotype is judged large. This beta chain is off target for a library built for alpha chains, so its abundance means little. This rearrangement joins TRBV20-1 to TRBJ2-2; D unclear. Trimming removed 3 bases from V and 7 bases from J, with 9 bases in between. Germline loops: CDR1 DFQATT, CDR2 SNEGSKA (reference sequence). The CDR3 has 12 amino acids. The CDR3 bases are TGCAGTGCTAGGGCGGTGAACGGGGAGCTGTTTTTT. This codes for CSARAVNGELFF.

By its share, this clonotype is medium-sized (0.01 to 0.1%). One end of the junction does not line up with germline, which may come from a read error. The library was designed around alpha chains, so this beta chain is a stray read whose abundance carries little weight. The chain employs TRBV5-6 and TRBJ2-1; D uncertain. The germline gives CDR1 SGHDT, CDR2 YYEEEE. CDR3 length equals 11 residues. For the CDR3, the DNA is TGTGCCAGCAGCTTGTGGCAGTCGGCGGTCTTC. This gives the protein CASSLWQSAVF.

The sample holds a few counts of this clonotype. The library was prepared for alpha chains; this beta chain is a stray read, so its frequency means little. The chain joins TRBV28 to TRBJ2-5; unclear D gene. The CDR3 contains 11 residues. Germline CDR1 MDHEN, CDR2 SYDVKM. Trimming took 5 bases from V and 3 from J, leaving 4 bases between them. This CDR3 reads CASSREETQYF. The CDR3 nucleotides read TGTGCCAGCAGTCGAGAAGAGACCCAGTACTTC.

Relative to its sample, this clonotype is medium-sized (0.01 to 0.1%). For a library built for alpha chains, this beta chain is a stray read; little rests on its size. The genes are TRBV11-1 and TRBJ1-2, with TRBD1 matching 9 bases. CDR3 length: 14 residues. Looked up from germline, CDR1 is SGHAT and CDR2 is FQDESV (reference sequence). Trimming at V came to 5 bases and at J to 5 bases, leaving 6 bases not matched to a gene. As DNA, the CDR3 is TGTGCCAGCAGCGGCTCGACAGGGGGTTATGGCTACACCTTC. Translated: CASSGSTGGYGYTF.

This clonotype is deemed medium-sized. Being off target in a library aimed at alpha chains, this beta chain has a size of little meaning. V gene TRBV6-2 or TRBV6-3 combines with J gene TRBJ2-3, with 8 bases that match TRBD2. The J segment lost 2 bases and the V segment lost 5 bases, leaving 3 bases of the junction unmatched. CDR3 size: 14 residues. Germline V gene data show CDR1 as MNHEY and CDR2 as SVGEGT. DNA of the CDR3: TGTGCCAGCAGTACCGGACTAGCCACAGATACGCAGTATTTT. Translating it yields CASSTGLATDTQYF.

In this sample, this clonotype is medium-sized. As an off-target read in a library built for alpha chains, this beta chain has a frequency of little significance. The chain carries TRBV20-1 and TRBJ2-7; no clear D. Between the trimmed V and J ends, which lost 1 base and 4 bases, there was a span of 11 bases. This CDR3 region has 13 residues. CDR1 and CDR2 from the germline V gene are DFQATT and SNEGSKA (reference sequence). CDR3 bases: TGCAGTGCTAGAGGCGGCAGAGAGTACGAGCAGTACTTC. Its protein is CSARGGREYEQYF.

Sample share makes this clonotype medium-sized. A junction end diverges from the germline sequence, so it may reflect a read error. A library prepared for alpha chains yielded this beta chain as an off-target read; its size is of little meaning. CDR3 in DNA: TGCAGCGTTCAAGATGCCGCCCTAGAGAGGGAGACCCAGTACTTC. Its translation: CSVQDAALERETQYF. The chain has TRBV29-1 and TRBJ2-5; no definite D call. In germline, CDR1 is SQVTM, CDR2 ANQGSEA. The CDR3 extends over 15 amino acids.

This clonotype appeared a few times. This beta chain slipped into a library made for alpha chains as a stray read, so its size is not meaningful. The chain recombines TRBV9 with TRBJ1-5; D is perhaps TRBD1 (5 bases). Germline V gives CDR1 SGDLS, CDR2 YYNGEE. This CDR3 has 13 residues. Deletions cut 0 bases from V and 5 bases from J, with 6 bases between. The CDR3 sequence: CASSVGGHQPQHF. The CDR3 nucleotides read TGTGCCAGCAGCGTAGGGGGCCATCAGCCCCAGCATTTT.

This clonotype was seen ten or more times. Found in a library prepared for alpha chains, this beta chain is an off-target read, and its abundance has little meaning. The chain couples TRBV13 to TRBJ2-7; D possibly matches TRBD1 or TRBD2 (6 bases each). The germline V gene has CDR1 PRHDT and CDR2 FYEKMQ (reference sequence). The V and J ends lost 5 bases and 1 base respectively, with 18 bases between them. The CDR3 is 16 residues long. The CDR3 spells CASSIVAEGGSYEQYF. CDR3 nucleotides: TGTGCCAGCAGCATCGTAGCGGAGGGGGGATCCTACGAGCAGTACTTC.